This T cell receptor (beta chain) was recovered during a study of T cells in Graves' hyperthyroidism and ophthalmopathy. With regard to this clonotype: What it binds is unknown.

Unmatched junction bases numbered 9, after V lost 6 bases and J lost 6 bases. The length of the CDR3 is 14 residues. Germline CDR1 and CDR2: KGHSH and LQKENI. Study-level findings and limits: Researchers found most expanded thyroid clonotypes above 0.001 in blood as well. The model forecast ophthalmopathy, anticipating it by a median around 6.5 months before onset.

Authors of the study amplified TCR beta CDR3 regions from RNA transcripts. Researchers ran a first-round RT-PCR on the TCR CDR3 using the HTBI primer set. TCRdb ran MiXCR on the multiplex PCR reads and lists one entry per CDR3 protein. The sample has fewer than 750,000 distinct CDR3 sequences; about 43% are singletons. The chain is built from TRBV18 and TRBJ1-2; 8 bases agree with TRBD1. The TCR originated in a woman younger than 30 with Graves' hyperthyroidism. Sequencing was done on a sample of peripheral blood or thyroid tissue (not recorded which). In DNA form, the CDR3 reads TGTGCCAGCTCCCCGCGCAGGGGGCCGGATGGCTACACCTTC. Its protein product is CASSPRRGPDGYTF.